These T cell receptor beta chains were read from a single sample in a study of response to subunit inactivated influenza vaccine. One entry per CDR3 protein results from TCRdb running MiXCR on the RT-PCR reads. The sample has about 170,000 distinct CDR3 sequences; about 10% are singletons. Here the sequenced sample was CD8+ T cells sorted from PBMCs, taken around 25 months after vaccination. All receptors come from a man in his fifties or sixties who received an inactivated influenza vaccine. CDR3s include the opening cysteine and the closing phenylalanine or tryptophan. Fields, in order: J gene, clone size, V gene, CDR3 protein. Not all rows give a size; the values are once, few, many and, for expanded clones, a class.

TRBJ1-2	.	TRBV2	CATRGQILNYGYTF
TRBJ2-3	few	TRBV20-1	CSAHSGTSEKYSTDTQYF
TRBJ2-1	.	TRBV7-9	CASSSRGNEQFF
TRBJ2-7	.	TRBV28	CASSADRGPLYEQYF
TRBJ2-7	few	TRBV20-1	CSARGYSSYEQYF
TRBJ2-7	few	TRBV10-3	CAISETGEQYF
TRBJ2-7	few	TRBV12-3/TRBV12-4	CASRVGSEQYF
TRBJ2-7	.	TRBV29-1	CSVEDRLAGVNEQYF
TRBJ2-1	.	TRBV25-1	CASSGPGTSGRRQFF
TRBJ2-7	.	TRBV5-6	CASSLWANEQYF
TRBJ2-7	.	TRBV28	CASKRAASSYEQYF
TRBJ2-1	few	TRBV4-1	CASSHRTSGGASSYNEQFF
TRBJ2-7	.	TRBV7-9	CASSPARVSPYEQYF
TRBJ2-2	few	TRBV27	CASSLWPQGDGELFF
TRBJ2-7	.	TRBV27	CASSPLPSYEQYF
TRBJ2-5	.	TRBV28	CARSLSTGQGETQYF
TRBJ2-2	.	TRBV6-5	CASSYGSGAHTAGELFF
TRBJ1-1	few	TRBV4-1	CASKYRGNTEAFF
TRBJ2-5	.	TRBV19	CASSMNPGGETQYF
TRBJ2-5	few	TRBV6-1	CASSPGPPRETQYF
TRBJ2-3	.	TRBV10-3	CAISGTSGMRTDTQYF
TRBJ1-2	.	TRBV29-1	CSVNRRQDGYGYTF
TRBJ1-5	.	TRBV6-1	CASSDGTADQPQHF
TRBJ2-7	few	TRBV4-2	CASSHLAESSYEQYF
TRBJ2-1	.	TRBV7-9	CASSLGGVGRGHEQFF
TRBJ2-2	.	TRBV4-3	CASSQDLFGGRTGELFF
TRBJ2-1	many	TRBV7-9	CASSPTRTHHTHNEQFF
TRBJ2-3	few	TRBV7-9	CASSFSGQGMFTDTQYF
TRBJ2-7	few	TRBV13	CASSPRGLSSYEQYF
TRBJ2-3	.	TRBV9	CASSAGGWDTQYF
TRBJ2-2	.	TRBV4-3	CASSRGVRTGELFF
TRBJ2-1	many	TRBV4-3	CASSQDLAGSSYNEQFF
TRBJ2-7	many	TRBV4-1	CASSQLGLASEQYF
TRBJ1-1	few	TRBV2	CASSAAVLNTEAFF
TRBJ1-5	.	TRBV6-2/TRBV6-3	CASSWHFGNQPQHF
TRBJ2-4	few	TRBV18	CASSIDLAKNIQYF
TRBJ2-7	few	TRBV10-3	CAISESGGRAYEQYF
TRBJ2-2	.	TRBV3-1	CASSQEASGRYTGELFF
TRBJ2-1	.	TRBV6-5	CASSYSPNLEQFF
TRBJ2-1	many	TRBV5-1	CASSLYQGAYYNEQFF
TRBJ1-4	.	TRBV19	CATMDVATNEKLFF
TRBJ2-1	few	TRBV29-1	CSVIPIAGGLHEQFF
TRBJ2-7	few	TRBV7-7	CASSQGQGDGYEQYF
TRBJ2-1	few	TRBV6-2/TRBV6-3	CASSHTGLDEQFF
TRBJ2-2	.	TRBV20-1	CSAGDGTGELFF
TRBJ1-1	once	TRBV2	CASSEFQVNTEAFF
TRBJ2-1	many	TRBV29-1	CSAPRGAYEQFF
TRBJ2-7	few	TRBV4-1	CASSQAPAYEQYF
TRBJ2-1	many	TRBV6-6	CASSRGLYNEQFF
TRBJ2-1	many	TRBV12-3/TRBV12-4	CASSFALSSYNEQFF
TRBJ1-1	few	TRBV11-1	CASRRAGNTEAFF
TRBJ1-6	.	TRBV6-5	CASSYSGTLNSPLHF
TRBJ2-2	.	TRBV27	CASSPLGLGAAGELFF
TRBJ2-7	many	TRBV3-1	CASSQATGAEGEQYF